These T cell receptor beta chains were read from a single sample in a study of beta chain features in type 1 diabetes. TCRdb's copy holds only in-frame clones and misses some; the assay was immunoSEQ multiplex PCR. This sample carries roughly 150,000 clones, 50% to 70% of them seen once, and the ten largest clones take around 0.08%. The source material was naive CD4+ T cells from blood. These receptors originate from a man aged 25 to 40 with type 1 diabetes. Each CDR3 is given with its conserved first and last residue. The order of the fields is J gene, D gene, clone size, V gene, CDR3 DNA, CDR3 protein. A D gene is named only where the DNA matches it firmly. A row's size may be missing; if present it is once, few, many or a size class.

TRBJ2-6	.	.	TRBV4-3	TGCGCCAGCAGCCAGGCCTTGGACTCTTACTCTGGGGCCAACGTCCTGACTTTC	CASSQALDSYSGANVLTF
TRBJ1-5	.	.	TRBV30	TGTGCCTGGAGTGTAACGGGTGATCAGCCCCAGCATTTT	CAWSVTGDQPQHF
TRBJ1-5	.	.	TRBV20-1	TGCAGTGCTAGGGATCTGGCCCAGCATTTT	CSARDLAQHF
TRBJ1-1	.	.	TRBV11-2	TGTGCCAGCAGCTATTCCGGACAGAACACTGAAGCTTTCTTT	CASSYSGQNTEAFF
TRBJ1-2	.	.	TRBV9	TGTGCCAGCAGCCCGCAGTCAGTTCCGGGTGGCTACACCTTC	CASSPQSVPGGYTF
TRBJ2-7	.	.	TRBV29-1	TGCAGCGTTGATACTCAGAGCTCCTACGAGCAGTACTTC	CSVDTQSSYEQYF
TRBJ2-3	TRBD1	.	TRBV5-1	TGCGCCAGCAGCTTTTTTCCGGGACAGGGTCCAGATACGCAGTATTTT	CASSFFPGQGPDTQYF
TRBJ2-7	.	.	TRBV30	TGTGCCTGGAGCCCGACAGGACTAGAGCAGTACTTC	CAWSPTGLEQYF
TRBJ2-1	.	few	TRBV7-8	TGTGCCAGCAGCCGGACGGAGTACAATGAGCAGTTCTTC	CASSRTEYNEQFF
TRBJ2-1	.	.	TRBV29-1	TGCAGCCCGGGCCTTCATCGGGGTGAGCAGTTCTTC	CSPGLHRGEQFF
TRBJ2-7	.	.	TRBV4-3	TGCGCCAGCAGCCAAGACGGGTTCGGCGAGCAGTACTTC	CASSQDGFGEQYF
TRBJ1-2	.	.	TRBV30	TGTGCCTGGAGTGTTCAGGGATTGGACTATGGCTACACCTTC	CAWSVQGLDYGYTF
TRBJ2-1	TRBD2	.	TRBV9	TGTGCCAGCAGCGTAGTGGCTAGCGGGGTCAAGCAGTTCTTC	CASSVVASGVKQFF
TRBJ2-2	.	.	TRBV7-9	TGTGCCAGCGTGCCCCTAGTCTCCGGGGAGCTGTTTTTT	CASVPLVSGELFF
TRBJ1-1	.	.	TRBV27	TGTGCCAGCAATCCTGCCGGGGCAGGGAACACTGAAGCTTTCTTT	CASNPAGAGNTEAFF
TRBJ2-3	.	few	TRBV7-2	TGTGCCAGCAGCATCCGGGACTTCAAGGATACGCAGTATTTT	CASSIRDFKDTQYF
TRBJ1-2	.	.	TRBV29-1	TGCAGCGTTGAAGATCACGGGGGTGGCTACACCTTC	CSVEDHGGGYTF
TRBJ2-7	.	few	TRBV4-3	TGCGCCAGCAGCCTAGAGTTGTTGGTATTCTACGAGCAGTACTTC	CASSLELLVFYEQYF
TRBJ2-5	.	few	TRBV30	TGTGCCTGGAGTGTACTGGTCCAGACCGTCCAGTACTTC	CAWSVLVQTVQYF
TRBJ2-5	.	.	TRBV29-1	TGCAGCGTTTCCCCGGGGAACGGGGAGACCCAGTACTTC	CSVSPGNGETQYF
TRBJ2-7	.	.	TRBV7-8	TGTGCCAGCAGCTGGGTCGGTGCTAGAGAGCAGTACTTC	CASSWVGAREQYF
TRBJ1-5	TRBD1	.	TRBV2	TGTGCCAGCAGTGAAAGGACAGGGGGCAATCAGCCCCAGCATTTT	CASSERTGGNQPQHF
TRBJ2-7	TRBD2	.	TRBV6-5	TGTGCCAGCATGGGACTAGCAGGGGAGCAGTACTTC	CASMGLAGEQYF
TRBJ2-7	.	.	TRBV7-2	TGTGCCAGCAGCTTAACGGGTTACGAGCAGTACTTC	CASSLTGYEQYF
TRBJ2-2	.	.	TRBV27	TGTGCCAGCAGTCCCCGGGGGGCCAACACCGGGGAGCTGTTTTTT	CASSPRGANTGELFF
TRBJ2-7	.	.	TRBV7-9	TGTGCCGGACAGACCGGGGGTAACGAGCAGTACTTC	CAGQTGGNEQYF
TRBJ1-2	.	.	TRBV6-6	TGTGCCAGCAGCCAATCAGGGGAATATGGCTACACCTTC	CASSQSGEYGYTF
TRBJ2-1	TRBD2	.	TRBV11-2	TGTGCCAGCAGCTTAGCCGGGACTAGTATCAATGAGCAGTTCTTC	CASSLAGTSINEQFF
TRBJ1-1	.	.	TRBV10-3	TGTGCCATCAGTGAGTCCGACCGAACCGGGGACACTGAAGCTTTCTTT	CAISESDRTGDTEAFF
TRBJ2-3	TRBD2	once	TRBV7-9	TGTGCCAGCAGCCCGGGACTAGCGGGGGCCCTCACAGATACGCAGTATTTT	CASSPGLAGALTDTQYF
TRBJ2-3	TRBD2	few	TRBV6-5	TGTGCCAGCAGTTACCGACAGCGGGGGGGCACAGATACGCAGTATTTT	CASSYRQRGGTDTQYF
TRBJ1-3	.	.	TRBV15	TGTGCCACCAGCAGAGAGCAAATCTCTGGAAACACCATATATTTT	CATSREQISGNTIYF